The 10 T cell receptor beta chains below all came from one sample that was sequenced in a study of identical twins (TCRdb year 2016). The library was made by 5' RACE. Sequencing was carried out with an Illumina HiSeq 2000. TCRdb ran its own pipeline on the public reads, namely fastp trimming at Q25 and MiXCR clone calling, and kept in-frame beta chains. Entries that share a CDR3 protein sequence are merged under the most common genes and DNA. The sample table holds about 720,000 distinct CDR3 sequences, of which under 9% were seen once. The top ten constitute 0.98% of the sample. These data were likewise used in another study, on yellow fever vaccine responses in identical twins.

The sequenced material came from PBMCs. These receptors came from a woman aged 18-29 years in good health.

This clonotype appeared a few times. This sequence joins TRBV4-3 and TRBJ2-7; a weak D match, TRBD1 (6 bases). The V gene's germline CDR1 is LGHNA and CDR2 YSLEER. CDR3 size: 15 residues. Deletions cut 0 bases from V and 4 bases from J, with 13 bases between. The CDR3: CASSQDRLRGYEQYF. The CDR3 nucleotides are TGCGCCAGCAGCCAAGACCGCCTCAGGGGTTACGAGCAGTACTTC.

This clonotype was seen at least ten times. The chain combines TRBV12-3 or TRBV12-4 with TRBJ2-5; D remains unclear. Trimming removed 0 bases at V and 2 bases at J, with 7 bases between. The CDR3 runs 14 residues. CDR3 region: CASSLAAVQETQYF. DNA of the CDR3: TGTGCCAGCAGTTTAGCGGCCGTTCAAGAGACCCAGTACTTC.

This chain connects TRBV7-3 to TRBJ2-1; 7 bases line up with TRBD1. In germline, CDR1 is SGHTA, CDR2 FQGTGA. The CDR3 is 20 amino acids. V shed 5 bases, J shed 8 bases, and the junction held 27 bases outside the gene matches. Here the CDR3 reads CASSPRGTLSYPYSIDEQFF. The DNA for the CDR3 is TGTGCCAGCAGCCCCAGGGGGACCCTTTCCTACCCCTATTCTATTGATGAGCAGTTCTTC.

A few counts support this clonotype. V usage is TRBV20-1 and J usage is TRBJ2-1; the match to TRBD2 covers 9 bases. Germline V lookup: CDR1 DFQATT, CDR2 SNEGSKA (reference sequence). The J segment lost 8 bases and the V segment lost 0 bases, leaving 8 bases of the junction unmatched. The CDR3 loop spans 15 amino acids. The CDR3 DNA reads as TGCAGTGCTAGAGATCCGGGCGGGGGGGCCGATGAGCAGTTCTTC. Amino acids: CSARDPGGGADEQFF.

The rearrangement uses TRBV20-1 and TRBJ1-2, with 12 bases lining up with TRBD1. CDR3 length: 14 residues. The ends lost 1 base at V and 4 bases at J; junction bases unmatched: 1. Germline V lookup: CDR1 DFQATT, CDR2 SNEGSKA (reference sequence). CDR3 sequence reads: CSARGDRGPYGYTF. The CDR3 DNA sequence: TGCAGTGCTAGAGGGGACAGGGGGCCCTATGGCTACACCTTC.

The chain is built from TRBV7-6 and TRBJ2-2; D is uncertain. Germline CDR1 reads SGHVS; CDR2 reads FNYEAQ. The CDR3 runs to 13 residues. V dropped 5 bases and J dropped 5 bases, with 9 bases sitting between them. In DNA, the CDR3 is TGTGCCAGCAGCCGGACCCAGACCGGGGAGCTGTTTTTT. Protein product: CASSRTQTGELFF.

The chain recombines TRBV28 with TRBJ1-1, with a possible D match to TRBD1 (6 bases). V was pared by 6 bases and J by 1 base, with 15 bases between. The CDR3 length is 15 residues. Germline lookup yields CDR1 MDHEN and CDR2 SYDVKM. This CDR3 is CASRAPGHKNTEAFF. In nucleotides, the CDR3 is TGTGCCAGCAGGGCACCGGGACACAAGAACACTGAAGCTTTCTTT.

A few counts support this clonotype. The gene calls are TRBV10-3 and TRBJ2-6; 9 nucleotides line up with TRBD1. The V gene end was trimmed by 10 bases and the J gene end by 0 bases; junction bases not matched to a gene: 4. The CDR3 is made up of 15 amino acids. Germline CDR1 is ENHRY and CDR2 is SYGVKD. CDR3 sequence: CATATGGSGANVLTF. As DNA, the CDR3 is TGTGCCACCGCGACAGGGGGCTCTGGGGCCAACGTCCTGACTTTC.

The rearrangement links TRBV7-2 to TRBJ2-3, with D uncertain. Trimming left V 5 bases short and J 2 bases short, with 11 bases between. Germline V gene lookup returns CDR1 SGHTA and CDR2 FQGNSA. The CDR3 covers 14 residues. This CDR3 reads CASSREAITDTQYF. Written as DNA, the CDR3 is TGTGCCAGCAGCCGAGAGGCGATCACAGATACGCAGTATTTT.

The chain employs TRBV6-2 or TRBV6-3 and TRBJ2-3; the match to TRBD2 covers 12 bases. The V gene's germline CDR1 is MNHEY and CDR2 SVGEGT. V dropped 0 bases and J dropped 4; count of bases not matched to a gene: 2. The CDR3 consists of 16 residues. CDR3 sequence: CASSYSLAGGPDTQYF. In nucleotides, the CDR3 is TGTGCCAGCAGTTACTCACTAGCGGGAGGCCCAGATACGCAGTATTTT.